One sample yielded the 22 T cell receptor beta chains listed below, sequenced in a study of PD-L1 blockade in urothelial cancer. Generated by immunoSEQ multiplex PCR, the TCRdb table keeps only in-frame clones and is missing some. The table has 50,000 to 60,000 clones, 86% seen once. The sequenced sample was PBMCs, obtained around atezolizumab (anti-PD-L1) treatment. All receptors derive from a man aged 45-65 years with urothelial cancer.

CDR3 loop: CASSLPGHEQYF. In nucleotides, the CDR3 is TGTGCCAGCAGCTTACCAGGTCACGAGCAGTACTTC. The chain has TRBV7-9 and TRBJ2-7, with D unresolved. V was cut by 2 bases and J by 5 bases, with 7 bases left in between. The CDR3 is 12 residues long. The germline CDR1 and CDR2 sequences are SEHNR and FQNEAQ (reference sequence).

DNA for the CDR3: TGTGCCTGGAGTACAGGGAGCGGAAACACCATATATTTT. Translating gives CAWSTGSGNTIYF. The rearrangement links TRBV30 to TRBJ1-3; the D gene is possibly TRBD1 (6 bases). Deletions cut 2 bases from V and 4 bases from J, with 9 bases between. CDR1 is GTSNPN and CDR2 is SVGIG in the germline V gene (reference sequence). The CDR3 has 13 amino acids.

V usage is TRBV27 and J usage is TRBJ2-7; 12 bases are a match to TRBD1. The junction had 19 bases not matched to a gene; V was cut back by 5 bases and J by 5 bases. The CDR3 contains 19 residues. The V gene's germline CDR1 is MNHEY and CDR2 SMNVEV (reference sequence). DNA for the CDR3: TGTGCCAGCAGTAGAACAACACAGCAGTCCGGGACAGGGGGCAACGAGCAGTACTTC. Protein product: CASSRTTQQSGTGGNEQYF.

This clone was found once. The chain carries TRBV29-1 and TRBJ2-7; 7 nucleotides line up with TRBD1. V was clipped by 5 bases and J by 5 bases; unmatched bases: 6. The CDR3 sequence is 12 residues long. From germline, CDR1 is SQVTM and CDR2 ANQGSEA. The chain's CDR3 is CSVRDRVHEQYF. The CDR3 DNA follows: TGCAGCGTTCGCGACAGGGTCCACGAGCAGTACTTC.

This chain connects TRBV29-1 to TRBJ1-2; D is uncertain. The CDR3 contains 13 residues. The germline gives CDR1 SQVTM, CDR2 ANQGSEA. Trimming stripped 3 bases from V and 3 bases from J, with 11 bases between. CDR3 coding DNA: TGCAGCGTTGACCCACAGAGAGACTATGGCTACACCTTC. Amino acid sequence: CSVDPQRDYGYTF.

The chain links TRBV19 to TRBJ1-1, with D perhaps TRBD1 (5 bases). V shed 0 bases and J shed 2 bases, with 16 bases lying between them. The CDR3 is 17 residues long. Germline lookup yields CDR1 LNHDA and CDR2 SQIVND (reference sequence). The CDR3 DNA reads TGTGCCAGTAGTATAGAAAAAGCTACAGGAGACAACACTGAAGCTTTCTTT. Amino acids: CASSIEKATGDNTEAFF.

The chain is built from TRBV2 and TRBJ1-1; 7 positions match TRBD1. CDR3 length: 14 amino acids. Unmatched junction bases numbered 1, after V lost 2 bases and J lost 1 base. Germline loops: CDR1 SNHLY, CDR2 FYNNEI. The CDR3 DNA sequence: TGTGCCAGCAGTGAATACAGGGGGAACACTGAAGCTTTCTTT. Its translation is CASSEYRGNTEAFF.

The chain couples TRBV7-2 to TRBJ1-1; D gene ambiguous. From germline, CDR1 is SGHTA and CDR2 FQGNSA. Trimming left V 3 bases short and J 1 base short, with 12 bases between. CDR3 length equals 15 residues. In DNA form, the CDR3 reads TGTGCCAGCAGCTTCGTTTTGCGGGGGAACACTGAAGCTTTCTTT. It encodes CASSFVLRGNTEAFF.

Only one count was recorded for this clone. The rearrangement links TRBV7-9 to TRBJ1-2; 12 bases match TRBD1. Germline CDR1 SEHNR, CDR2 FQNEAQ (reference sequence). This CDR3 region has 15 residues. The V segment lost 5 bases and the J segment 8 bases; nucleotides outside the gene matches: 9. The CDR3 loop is CASSPNRDRGQGYTF. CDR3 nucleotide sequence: TGTGCCAGCAGCCCAAACCGGGACAGGGGGCAAGGCTACACCTTC.

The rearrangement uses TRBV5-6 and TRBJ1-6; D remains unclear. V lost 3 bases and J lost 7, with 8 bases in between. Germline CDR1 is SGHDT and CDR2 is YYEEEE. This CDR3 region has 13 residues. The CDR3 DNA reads TGTGCCAGCAGCTCGCTCGGGAATTCACCCCTCCACTTT. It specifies CASSSLGNSPLHF.

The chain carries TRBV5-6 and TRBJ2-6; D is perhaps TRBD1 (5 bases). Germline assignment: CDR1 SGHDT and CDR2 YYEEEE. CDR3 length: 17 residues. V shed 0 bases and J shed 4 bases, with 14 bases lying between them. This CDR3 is CASSLAGRASGANVLTF. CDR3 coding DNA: TGTGCCAGCAGCTTGGCGGGCAGGGCGTCCGGGGCCAACGTCCTGACTTTC.

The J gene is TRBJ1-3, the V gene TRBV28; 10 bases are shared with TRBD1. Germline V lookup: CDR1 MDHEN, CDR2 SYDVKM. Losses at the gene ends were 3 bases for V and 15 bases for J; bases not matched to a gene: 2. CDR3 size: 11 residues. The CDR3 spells CASSLGDRGYF. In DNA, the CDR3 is TGTGCCAGCAGTTTGGGGGACAGGGGATATTTT.

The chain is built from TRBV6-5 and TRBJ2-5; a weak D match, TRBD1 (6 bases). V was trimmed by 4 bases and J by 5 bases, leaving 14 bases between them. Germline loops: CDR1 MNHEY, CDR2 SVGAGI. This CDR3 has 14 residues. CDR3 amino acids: CASSSARDTETQYF. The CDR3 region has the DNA TGTGCCAGCAGTTCCGCCCGGGACACGGAGACCCAGTACTTC.

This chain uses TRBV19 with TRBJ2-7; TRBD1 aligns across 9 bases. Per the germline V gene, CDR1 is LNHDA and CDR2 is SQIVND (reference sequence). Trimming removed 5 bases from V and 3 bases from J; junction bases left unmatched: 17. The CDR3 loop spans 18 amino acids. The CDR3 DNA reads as TGTGCCAGTAGTCCGGACAGGGGTAGCATCGGAATCGGCTACGAGCAGTACTTC. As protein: CASSPDRGSIGIGYEQYF.

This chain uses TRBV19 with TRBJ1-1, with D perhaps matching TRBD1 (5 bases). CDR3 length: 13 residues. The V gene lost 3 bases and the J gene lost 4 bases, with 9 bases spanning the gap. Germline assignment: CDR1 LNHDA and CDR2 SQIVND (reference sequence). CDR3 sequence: CASSIGRATEAFF. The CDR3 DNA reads TGTGCCAGTAGTATCGGCAGGGCCACTGAAGCTTTCTTT.

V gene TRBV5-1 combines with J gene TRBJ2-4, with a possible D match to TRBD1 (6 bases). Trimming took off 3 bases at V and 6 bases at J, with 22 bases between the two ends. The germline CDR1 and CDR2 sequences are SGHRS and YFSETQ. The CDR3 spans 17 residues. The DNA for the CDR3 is TGCGCCAGCAGCTGGCTAGGGACATCCGATTTAGGAAACATTCAGTACTTC. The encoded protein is CASSWLGTSDLGNIQYF.

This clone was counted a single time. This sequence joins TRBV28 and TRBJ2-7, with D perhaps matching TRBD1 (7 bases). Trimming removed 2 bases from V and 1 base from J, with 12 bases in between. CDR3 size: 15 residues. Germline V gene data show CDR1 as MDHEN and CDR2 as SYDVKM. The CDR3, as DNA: TGTGCCAGCAGTTTAGTTCCAGGGGGGTCCTACGAGCAGTACTTC. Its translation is CASSLVPGGSYEQYF.

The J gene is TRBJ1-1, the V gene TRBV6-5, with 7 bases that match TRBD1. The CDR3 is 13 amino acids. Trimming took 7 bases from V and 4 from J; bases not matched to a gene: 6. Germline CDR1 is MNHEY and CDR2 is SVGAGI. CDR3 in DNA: TGTGCCAGCATTCCCGACAGGGCCACTGAAGCTTTCTTT. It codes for CASIPDRATEAFF.

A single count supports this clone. The CDR3 DNA follows: TGTGCCAGTTCGGACAGTACCTACGAGCAGTACTTC. Translated, it gives CASSDSTYEQYF. This chain connects TRBV6-5 to TRBJ2-7; a possible D gene is TRBD1 (6 bases). The V end lost 9 bases, the J end lost 2 bases, and 11 bases lay between the germline ends. Germline V gives CDR1 MNHEY, CDR2 SVGAGI. This CDR3 region has 12 residues.

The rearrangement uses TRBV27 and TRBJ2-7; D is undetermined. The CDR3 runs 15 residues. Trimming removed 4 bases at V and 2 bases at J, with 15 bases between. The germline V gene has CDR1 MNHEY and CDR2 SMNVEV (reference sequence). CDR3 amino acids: CASSSQTEKPYEQYF. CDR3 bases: TGTGCCAGCAGTTCACAAACAGAGAAACCCTACGAGCAGTACTTC.

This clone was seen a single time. The CDR3 region is CASSRRGWDNEQFF. The CDR3, as DNA: TGTGCCAGCAGCCGAAGGGGATGGGACAATGAGCAGTTCTTC. The chain links TRBV4-2 to TRBJ2-1, with D possibly TRBD1 on 5 matching bases. The V end was cut by 4 bases, the J end by 5 bases, with 12 bases between. Germline V gene lookup returns CDR1 LGHNA and CDR2 YNFKEQ. The CDR3 covers 14 residues.

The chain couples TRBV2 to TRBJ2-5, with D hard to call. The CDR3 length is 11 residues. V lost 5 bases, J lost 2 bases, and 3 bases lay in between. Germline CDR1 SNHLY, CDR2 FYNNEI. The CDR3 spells CASSQQETQYF. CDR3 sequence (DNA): TGTGCCAGCAGTCAACAAGAGACCCAGTACTTC.